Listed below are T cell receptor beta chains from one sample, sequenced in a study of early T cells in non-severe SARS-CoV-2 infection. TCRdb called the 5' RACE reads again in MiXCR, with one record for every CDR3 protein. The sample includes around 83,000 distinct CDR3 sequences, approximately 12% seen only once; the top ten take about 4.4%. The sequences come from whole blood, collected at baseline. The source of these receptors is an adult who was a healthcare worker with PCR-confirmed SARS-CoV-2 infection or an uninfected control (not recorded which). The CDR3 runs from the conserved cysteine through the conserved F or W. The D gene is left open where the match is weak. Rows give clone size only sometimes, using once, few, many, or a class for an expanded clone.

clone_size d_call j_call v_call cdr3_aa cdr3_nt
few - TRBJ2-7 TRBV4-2 CASSQRQDPYEQYF TGTGCCAGCAGCCAGCGACAGGACCCCTACGAGCAGTACTTC
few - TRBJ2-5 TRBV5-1 CASSPDSLETQYF TGCGCCAGCAGCCCGGACAGTTTAGAGACCCAGTACTTC
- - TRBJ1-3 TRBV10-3 CAISPGPRGTIYF TGTGCCATCAGCCCCGGACCCCGAGGCACCATATATTTT
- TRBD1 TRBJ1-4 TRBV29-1 CSVKGTDSNEKLFF TGCAGCGTTAAGGGGACAGACTCGAATGAAAAACTGTTTTTT
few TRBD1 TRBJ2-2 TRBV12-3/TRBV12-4 CASRDRTNTGELFF TGTGCCAGCAGGGACAGGACTAACACCGGGGAGCTGTTTTTT
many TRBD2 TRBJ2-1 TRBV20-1 CSASSRGGSYNEQFF TGCAGTGCTAGTTCTCGGGGGGGCTCCTACAATGAGCAGTTCTTC
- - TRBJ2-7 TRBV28 CASSFKRGAYEQYF TGTGCCAGCAGTTTTAAGAGGGGAGCCTACGAGCAGTACTTC
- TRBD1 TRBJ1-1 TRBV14 CASSQDRVYTEAFF TGTGCCAGCAGCCAGGACAGGGTGTACACTGAAGCTTTCTTT
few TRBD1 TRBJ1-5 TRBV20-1 CSARGTGDNQPQHF TGCAGTGCTAGGGGAACAGGGGACAATCAGCCCCAGCATTTT
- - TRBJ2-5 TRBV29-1 CSVAQGVQETQYF TGCAGCGTTGCACAGGGAGTACAAGAGACCCAGTACTTC
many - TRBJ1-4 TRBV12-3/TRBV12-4 CASSRSIGLGEKLFF TGTGCCAGCAGTCGAAGCATAGGGTTGGGTGAAAAACTGTTTTTT
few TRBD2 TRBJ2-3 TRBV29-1 CSVWEGADTQYF TGCAGCGTTTGGGAGGGAGCAGATACGCAGTATTTT
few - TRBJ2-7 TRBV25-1 CASSGLVPYEQYF TGTGCCAGCAGTGGGCTAGTCCCCTACGAGCAGTACTTC
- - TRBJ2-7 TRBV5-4 CASSFRQGDGEQYF TGTGCCAGCAGCTTTCGCCAGGGAGATGGCGAGCAGTACTTC
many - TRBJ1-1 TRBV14 CASSHRGFTEAFF TGTGCCAGCAGCCACCGGGGGTTCACTGAAGCTTTCTTT
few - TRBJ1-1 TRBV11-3 CASSPLLGNTEAFF TGTGCCAGCAGCCCGTTGTTGGGAAACACTGAAGCTTTCTTT
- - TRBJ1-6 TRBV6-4 CASSATGDGSPLHF TGTGCCAGCTCGGCTACGGGAGATGGTTCACCCCTCCACTTT
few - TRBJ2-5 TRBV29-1 CSVEVRAALQETQYF TGCAGCGTTGAAGTAAGGGCGGCGCTCCAAGAGACCCAGTACTTC
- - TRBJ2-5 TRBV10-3 CAVGNVGETQYF TGTGCCGTCGGAAACGTGGGAGAGACCCAGTACTTC
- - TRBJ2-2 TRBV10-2 CASILGGTSGELFF TGCGCCAGCATCCTAGGGGGGACCTCAGGGGAGCTGTTTTTT
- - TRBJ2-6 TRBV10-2 CASSPSHSGANVLTF TGCGCCAGCAGCCCATCCCACTCTGGGGCCAACGTCCTGACTTTC
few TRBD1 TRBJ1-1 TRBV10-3 CAAGTGTNTEAFF TGTGCCGCAGGGACAGGGACGAACACTGAAGCTTTCTTT
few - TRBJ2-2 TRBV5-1 CASSLTGNTGELFF TGCGCCAGCAGCTTAACAGGGAACACCGGGGAGCTGTTTTTT
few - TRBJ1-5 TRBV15 CATSRNGQGNQPQHF TGTGCCACCAGCAGAAACGGACAAGGCAATCAGCCCCAGCATTTT
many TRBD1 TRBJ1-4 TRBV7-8 CASSRDREGRNEKLFF TGTGCCAGCAGCCGTGACAGGGAGGGTCGAAACGAAAAACTGTTTTTT
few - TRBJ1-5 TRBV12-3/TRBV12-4 CASGYSGRQPQHF TGTGCCAGCGGCTATAGTGGGCGGCAGCCCCAGCATTTT
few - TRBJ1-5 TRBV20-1 CSARGGTGNNQPQHF TGCAGTGCTAGAGGAGGGACGGGTAACAATCAGCCCCAGCATTTT
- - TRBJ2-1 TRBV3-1 CASSQGPSEQFF TGTGCCAGCAGCCAGGGTCCATCAGAGCAGTTCTTC
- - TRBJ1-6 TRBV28 CASSPPTGTYSPLHF TGTGCCAGCAGTCCACCCACGGGGACCTATTCACCCCTCCACTTT
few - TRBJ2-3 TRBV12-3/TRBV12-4 CASRKAGTDTQYF TGTGCCAGCCGGAAGGCGGGAACAGATACGCAGTATTTT
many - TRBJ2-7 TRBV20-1 CSARALTRGNHEQYF TGCAGTGCTAGAGCTTTAACTCGGGGAAATCACGAGCAGTACTTC
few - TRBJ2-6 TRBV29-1 CSVADGANVLTF TGCAGCGTTGCTGATGGGGCCAACGTCCTGACTTTC
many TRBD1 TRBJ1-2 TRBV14 CASRTGHGYTF TGTGCCAGCAGGACAGGGCATGGCTACACCTTC
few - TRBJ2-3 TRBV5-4 CASSAPGTDTQYF TGTGCCAGCAGCGCCCCTGGCACAGATACGCAGTATTTT
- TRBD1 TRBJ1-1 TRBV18 CASLLTGDTEAFF TGTGCCAGCTTACTAACAGGGGACACTGAAGCTTTCTTT
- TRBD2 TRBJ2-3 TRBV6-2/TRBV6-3 CASSYGTSGDTDTQYF TGTGCCAGCAGTTACGGCACTAGCGGCGACACAGATACGCAGTATTTT
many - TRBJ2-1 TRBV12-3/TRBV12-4 CASSLSSRGPNEQFF TGTGCCAGCAGTTTATCCTCTAGGGGTCCCAATGAGCAGTTCTTC